One sample yielded the 32 T cell receptor beta chains listed below, sequenced in a study of human T cells and chemical hapten exposure. The time point: patch test 1, 2 weeks after DPC sensitization. Treatment specified: therapeutic diphenylcyclopropenone sensitization with weekly scalp DPC. TCRdb recomputed calls from the RACE reads with MiXCR, one row per CDR3 protein. Found here are tens of thousands of distinct CDR3 sequences, 7.5% to 9% of them singletons; the top ten hold less than 2%. Sequences were derived from whole blood, sampled in connection with sensitization to the hapten diphenylcyclopropenone (DPC). These TCRs come from a woman aged 25 to 39 with alopecia areata. Some clones in this sample may be carry-over from other donors' samples.

This clonotype was counted many times. The V and J genes are TRBV7-9 and TRBJ1-1; 7 bases line up with TRBD1. Per the germline V gene, CDR1 is SEHNR and CDR2 is FQNEAQ (reference sequence). V gave up 5 bases and J gave up 1 base; unmatched junction bases: 7. The CDR3 consists of 15 residues. CDR3 nucleotides: TGTGCCAGCAGCACGCAGACAGGGCCGAACACTGAAGCTTTCTTT. This codes for CASSTQTGPNTEAFF.

This clonotype was detected ten times or more. The V and J genes are TRBV10-3 and TRBJ1-1, with 8 bases that match TRBD1. This CDR3 region has 15 residues. Trimming removed 2 bases from V and 4 bases from J; junction bases left unmatched: 6. The V gene's germline CDR1 is ENHRY and CDR2 SYGVKD. CDR3 sequence: CAISEGQGMSTEAFF. CDR3 in DNA: TGTGCCATCAGTGAGGGACAGGGAATGAGCACTGAAGCTTTCTTT.

This clonotype has at least ten counts. V is TRBV9 and J is TRBJ2-3, with D unclear. The CDR3 is made up of 15 amino acids. V was pared by 0 bases and J by 6 bases, with 14 bases between. From germline, CDR1 is SGDLS and CDR2 YYNGEE. CDR3 bases: TGTGCCAGCAGCGTAGGTCCAGATCCTCGTGATACGCAGTATTTT. Its translation: CASSVGPDPRDTQYF.

The sample holds a few counts of this clonotype. The rearrangement uses TRBV9 and TRBJ1-1, with 7 bases matching TRBD1. CDR1 is SGDLS, CDR2 YYNGEE, per germline. Germline trimming cut 3 bases from V and 6 bases from J; bases unmatched to any gene: 11. This CDR3 region has 15 residues. CDR3 amino acids: CASSGRQGTESEAFF. The DNA for the CDR3 is TGTGCCAGCAGCGGTAGACAGGGCACGGAGTCTGAAGCTTTCTTT.

This clonotype was observed many times. The gene calls are TRBV18 and TRBJ2-3; possible D gene TRBD2, 5 bases. Germline V gene sequence: CDR1 KGHSH, CDR2 LQKENI. V was shortened by 3 bases and J by 1 base, with 11 bases between the two germline ends. The CDR3 runs to 15 residues. The CDR3 region has the DNA TGTGCCAGCTCACCGCGGACCGGGGGCACAGATACGCAGTATTTT. Translation: CASSPRTGGTDTQYF. Looking up the rest from reference TRBV18 and TRBJ2-3 gives the full variable domain: NAGVMQNPRHLVRRRGQEARLRCSPMKGHSHVYWYRQLPEEGLKFMVYLQKENIIDESGMPKERFSAEFPKEGPSILRIQQVVRGDSAAYFCASSPRTGGTDTQYFGPGTRLTVL.

This CDR3 reads CSARRGPSNTEAFF. CDR3 in DNA: TGCAGTGCTAGAAGGGGGCCCTCAAACACTGAAGCTTTCTTT. V is TRBV20-1 and J is TRBJ1-1; TRBD1 aligns across 7 bases. Looked up from germline, CDR1 is DFQATT and CDR2 is SNEGSKA (reference sequence). V was clipped by 2 bases and J by 2 bases; unmatched bases: 5. The CDR3 has 14 amino acids.

The chain uses TRBV12-3 or TRBV12-4 and TRBJ1-5; D possibly corresponds to TRBD1 (6 bases). This CDR3 has 13 amino acids. Trimming removed 6 bases from V and 7 bases from J, with 13 bases in between. CDR3 DNA: TGTGCCAGCAGACAGGGTCCCGGGCAGCCCCAGCATTTT. Residues: CASRQGPGQPQHF.

A few counts support this clonotype. The chain links TRBV19 to TRBJ2-1, with D perhaps being TRBD1 or TRBD2 (6 bases each). The CDR3 runs to 14 residues. V lost 4 bases to trimming and J lost 9 bases, with 16 bases between them. CDR1 and CDR2 (germline): LNHDA, SQIVND (reference sequence). CDR3 sequence reads: CASSTSYREAEQFF. CDR3 DNA: TGTGCCAGTAGTACATCATACAGGGAGGCTGAGCAGTTCTTC.

This clonotype occurred many times. The chain recombines TRBV5-1 with TRBJ1-5; no definite D call. This CDR3 has 13 residues. CDR1 is SGHRS and CDR2 is YFSETQ in the germline V gene. V shed 0 bases and J shed 5 bases, with 6 bases lying between them. The CDR3 sequence is CASSLAPDQPQHF. CDR3 DNA sequence: TGCGCCAGCAGCTTGGCCCCTGATCAGCCCCAGCATTTT. Filled out from reference TRBV5-1 and TRBJ1-5, the complete variable domain reads KAGVTQTPRYLIKTRGQQVTLSCSPISGHRSVSWYQQTPGQGLQFLFEYFSETQRNKGNFPGRFSGRQFSNSRSEMNVSTLELGDSALYLCASSLAPDQPQHFGDGTRLSIL.

This clonotype showed up just a few times. The chain is built from TRBV6-1 and TRBJ1-5; D possibly corresponds to TRBD1 (5 bases). The V end lost 0 bases, the J end lost 7 bases, and 16 bases lay between the germline ends. The CDR3 runs 16 residues. Germline V gene data show CDR1 as MNHNS and CDR2 as SASEGT. The CDR3 DNA is TGTGCCAGCAGTGAAGCTTGGGGGATTGAAAGACAGCCCCAGCATTTT. This translates into CASSEAWGIERQPQHF.

The chain is built from TRBV12-3 or TRBV12-4 and TRBJ1-1; 7 bases agree with TRBD1. V dropped 8 bases and J dropped 2; count of bases not matched to a gene: 2. The CDR3 has 12 amino acids. The CDR3 region is CASGQVNTEAFF. CDR3 coding DNA: TGTGCCAGCGGACAGGTTAACACTGAAGCTTTCTTT.

This clonotype was seen a handful of times. This chain uses TRBV3-1 with TRBJ2-3, with D perhaps given as TRBD1 or TRBD2 (6 bases each). Germline V gene lookup returns CDR1 LGHDT and CDR2 YNNKEL (reference sequence). The V and J ends lost 6 bases and 2 bases respectively, with 18 bases between them. This CDR3 region has 16 residues. CDR3: CASRGAWGEFTDTQYF. The CDR3 DNA reads as TGTGCCAGCAGGGGGGCCTGGGGGGAGTTCACAGATACGCAGTATTTT.

In this sample, this clonotype turned up a few times. This chain joins TRBV20-1 and TRBJ1-3, with a possible D match to TRBD1 (6 bases). V shed 2 bases and J shed 7 bases, with 12 bases lying between them. Germline CDR1 is DFQATT and CDR2 is SNEGSKA (reference sequence). There are 13 residues in the CDR3. This CDR3 is CSARQGLGNTIYF. The CDR3 DNA reads TGCAGTGCTAGACAGGGGCTCGGGAACACCATATATTTT.

The chain has TRBV28 and TRBJ1-6, with TRBD1 matching over 9 bases. In germline, CDR1 is MDHEN, CDR2 SYDVKM. This CDR3 is built from 15 residues. J lost 8 bases, V lost 5 bases, and 7 bases had no gene match. DNA of the CDR3: TGTGCCAGCAGTGGACAGGGGATTGGTTATTCACCCCTCCACTTT. As protein: CASSGQGIGYSPLHF. Full variable domain (rest looked up from reference TRBV28 and TRBJ1-6): DVKVTQSSRYLVKRTGEKVFLECVQDMDHENMFWYRQDPGLGLRLIYFSYDVKMKEKGDIPEGYSVSREKKERFSLILESASTNQTSMYLCASSGQGIGYSPLHFGNGTRLTVT.

Details on this clonotype: A much more abundant neighbour one base away suggests this may be a read error. The chain joins TRBV2 to TRBJ1-2; no reliable D call. The CDR3 has 13 residues. Between the trimmed V and J ends, which lost 8 bases and 1 base, there was a span of 11 bases. CDR1 is SNHLY, CDR2 FYNNEI, per germline. The CDR3 nucleotides are TGTGCCAGCTCCCTAGGAGGTAACTATGGCTACACCTTC. It yields the protein CASSLGGNYGYTF.

This clonotype was detected ten times or more. The V gene is TRBV2, the J gene TRBJ1-2, with TRBD1 matching over 8 bases. Trimming removed 1 base from V and 2 bases from J; junction bases left unmatched: 3. CDR3 length: 15 amino acids. Germline loops: CDR1 SNHLY, CDR2 FYNNEI. Written as DNA, the CDR3 is TGTGCCAGCAGTGAAGGGACAGGGAAAAACTATGGCTACACCTTC. This sequence encodes CASSEGTGKNYGYTF.

The gene calls are TRBV7-9 and TRBJ1-1; possibly TRBD1 for D (5 bases). V lost 5 bases, J lost 5 bases, and 21 bases lay in between. The CDR3 runs 16 residues. The germline V gene encodes CDR1 SEHNR and CDR2 FQNEAQ (reference sequence). Here the CDR3 DNA reads TGTGCCAGCAGCCTCGGCTCTGGGGGGGGAAAGACTGAAGCTTTCTTT. This sequence encodes CASSLGSGGGKTEAFF.

This clonotype was seen a few times. The chain is built from TRBV6-5 and TRBJ1-1, with no clear D. Germline CDR1 and CDR2: MNHEY and SVGAGI. The CDR3 runs 13 residues. V shed 7 bases and J shed 1 base, with 10 bases lying between them. CDR3 bases: TGTGCCAGCACGAAACGGGGGAACACTGAAGCTTTCTTT. Translating gives CASTKRGNTEAFF.

The gene calls are TRBV12-3 or TRBV12-4 and TRBJ1-2, with D perhaps TRBD1 (5 bases). V was shortened by 2 bases and J by 7 bases, with 14 bases between the two germline ends. The length of the CDR3 is 14 residues. The CDR3 sequence: CASSLRDGSVGYTF. The CDR3 DNA reads as TGTGCCAGCAGTTTAAGGGACGGTAGCGTTGGCTACACCTTC.

This clonotype occurred many times. The rearrangement uses TRBV3-1 and TRBJ2-1; unclear D gene. Germline V gene lookup returns CDR1 LGHDT and CDR2 YNNKEL (reference sequence). The ends were cut back, 1 base at V and 8 bases at J, with 15 bases in the middle. This CDR3 contains 15 residues. CDR3 protein: CASSQVRSSADEQFF. Here the CDR3 DNA reads TGTGCCAGCAGCCAAGTTAGGTCTTCAGCAGATGAGCAGTTCTTC.

This clonotype was observed at least ten times. The CDR3 reads CASPDSSYGYTF. The CDR3 DNA is TGTGCCAGCCCTGACAGTTCCTATGGCTACACCTTC. V and J are TRBV12-3 or TRBV12-4 and TRBJ1-2; TRBD1 might be the D (5 bases). V was shortened by 8 bases and J by 4 bases, with 11 bases between the two germline ends. This CDR3 has 12 residues.

This clonotype was counted only a few times. The J gene is TRBJ2-1, the V gene TRBV30; 7 bases align to TRBD2. The CDR3 is made up of 15 amino acids. Germline CDR1 GTSNPN, CDR2 SVGIG (reference sequence). Trimming removed 4 bases from V and 3 bases from J; junction bases left unmatched: 9. The chain's CDR3 is CAWTLLASDYNEQFF. For the CDR3, the DNA is TGTGCCTGGACCCTACTAGCGAGCGACTACAATGAGCAGTTCTTC.

This rearrangement joins TRBV7-9 to TRBJ1-1; D may be TRBD1 (6 bases). Germline CDR1 SEHNR, CDR2 FQNEAQ (reference sequence). V gave up 3 bases and J gave up 4 bases, with 18 bases separating them. The CDR3 totals 16 residues. CDR3 bases: TGTGCCAGCAGCTTGATTCAGGGGACGGTGATCACTGAAGCTTTCTTT. This gives the protein CASSLIQGTVITEAFF.

This clonotype appeared many times. The chain employs TRBV7-2 and TRBJ2-7; the D call may be TRBD1 or TRBD2 (5 bases each). With 2 bases removed from V and 2 bases from J, the gap between germline ends came to 10 bases. Germline V gene lookup returns CDR1 SGHTA and CDR2 FQGNSA. The CDR3 runs to 14 residues. CDR3 protein: CASSLRQGAYEQYF. The CDR3 region has the DNA TGTGCCAGCAGCTTAAGGCAGGGAGCCTACGAGCAGTACTTC.

This clonotype was seen repeatedly, ten times or more. This chain links TRBV7-9 with TRBJ2-5, with 7 bases fitting TRBD2. The CDR3 length is 15 residues. Germline loops: CDR1 SEHNR, CDR2 FQNEAQ (reference sequence). The V gene end was trimmed by 5 bases and the J gene end by 5 bases; junction bases not matched to a gene: 11. In nucleotides, the CDR3 is TGTGCCAGCAGCCCGCCCGGGGGGACGAGGGAGACCCAGTACTTC. Translated, it gives CASSPPGGTRETQYF. Based on the CDR3 plus reference TRBV7-9 and TRBJ2-5, the full variable domain is DTGVSQNPRHKITKRGQNVTFRCDPISEHNRLYWYRQTLGQGPEFLTYFQNEAQLEKSRLLSDRFSAERPKGSFSTLEIQRTEQGDSAMYLCASSPPGGTRETQYFGPGTRLLVL.

This sequence joins TRBV12-5 and TRBJ1-6; possibly TRBD1 for D (5 bases). The CDR3 sequence is 16 residues long. The V end lost 1 base, the J end lost 14 bases, and 21 bases lay between the germline ends. Germline-derived CDR1 and CDR2 are LGHNT and FRNRAP. The CDR3 bases are TGTGCTAGTGGTTTGGCCCCGGGCCGGGGCTCGTTAGCCCTCCACTTT. Protein: CASGLAPGRGSLALHF.

This chain connects TRBV4-2 to TRBJ1-6; TRBD1 might be the D (5 bases). V gave up 6 bases and J gave up 4 bases, with 16 bases separating them. This CDR3 spans 16 amino acids. Germline values: CDR1 LGHNA, CDR2 YNFKEQ. As DNA, the CDR3 is TGTGCCAGCAGTCGCGGGACGGAGACGTATAATTCACCCCTCCACTTT. Its translation: CASSRGTETYNSPLHF.

This clonotype was seen a few times. The rearrangement uses TRBV5-1 and TRBJ1-5; D gene ambiguous. The germline V and J ends were trimmed by 1 base and 2 bases, with 10 bases remaining between them. The CDR3 spans 15 residues. From germline, CDR1 is SGHRS and CDR2 YFSETQ. The CDR3, as DNA: TGCGCCAGCAGCTTGAGTGGGGATGGCAATCAGCCCCAGCATTTT. As protein: CASSLSGDGNQPQHF.

This clonotype turned up a few times. This chain's CDR3 is CATSSGLQETQYF. Written as DNA, the CDR3 is TGTGCCACCAGCAGCGGCCTCCAAGAGACCCAGTACTTC. The rearrangement joins TRBV15 to TRBJ2-5; unclear D gene. Trimming shortened V by 3 bases and J by 1 base, and 6 bases separated the two germline ends. The germline CDR1 and CDR2 sequences are LNHNV and YYDKDF (reference sequence). The CDR3 extends over 13 amino acids.

This clonotype was observed many times. This chain joins TRBV2 and TRBJ2-1; 8 nucleotides align to TRBD1. CDR3 length equals 12 residues. Unmatched junction bases numbered 0, after V lost 3 bases and J lost 8 bases. Germline lookup yields CDR1 SNHLY and CDR2 FYNNEI. In nucleotides, the CDR3 is TGTGCCAGCAGTGACAGGGGGCATGAGCAGTTCTTC. It codes for CASSDRGHEQFF.

At least ten counts were recorded for this clonotype. The rearrangement links TRBV3-1 to TRBJ2-3; D might be TRBD1 or TRBD2, each matching 5 bases. The V gene lost 2 bases and the J gene lost 5 bases, with 17 bases spanning the gap. The germline gives CDR1 LGHDT, CDR2 YNNKEL (reference sequence). The CDR3 sequence is 16 residues long. For the CDR3, the DNA is TGTGCCAGCAGCCAACCCGGGACCCCCAGGTTAGATACGCAGTATTTT. Translating it yields CASSQPGTPRLDTQYF.

This clonotype has ten or more counts. V and J are TRBV7-9 and TRBJ1-2; D is uncertain. In germline, CDR1 is SEHNR, CDR2 FQNEAQ (reference sequence). This CDR3 region has 14 residues. Trimming removed 2 bases from V and 3 bases from J, with 10 bases in between. DNA for the CDR3: TGTGCCAGCAGCTTAAGCGGCAACTACTATGGCTACACCTTC. Encoded protein: CASSLSGNYYGYTF.